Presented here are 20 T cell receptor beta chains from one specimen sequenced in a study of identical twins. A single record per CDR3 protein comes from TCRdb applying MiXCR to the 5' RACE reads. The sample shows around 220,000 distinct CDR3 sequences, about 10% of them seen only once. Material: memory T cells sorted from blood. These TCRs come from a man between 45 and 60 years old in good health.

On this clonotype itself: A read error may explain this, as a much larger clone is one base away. DNA of the CDR3: TGCGCCAGCAGGCCAGACAGGGGGACCGAAAAACTGTTTTTT. It translates to CASRPDRGTEKLFF. The chain combines TRBV5-1 with TRBJ1-4; 9 nucleotides align to TRBD1. Germline loops: CDR1 SGHRS, CDR2 YFSETQ. This CDR3 is 14 amino acids long. Trimming took 5 bases from V and 8 from J; bases not matched to a gene: 7.

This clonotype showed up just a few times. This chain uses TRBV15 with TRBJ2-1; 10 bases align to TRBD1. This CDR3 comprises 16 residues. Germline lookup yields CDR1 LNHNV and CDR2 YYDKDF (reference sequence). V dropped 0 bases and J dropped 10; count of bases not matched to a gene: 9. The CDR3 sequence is CATSRDDPRTGGEQFF. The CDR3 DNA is TGTGCCACCAGCAGAGATGATCCCCGGACAGGGGGGGAGCAGTTCTTC.

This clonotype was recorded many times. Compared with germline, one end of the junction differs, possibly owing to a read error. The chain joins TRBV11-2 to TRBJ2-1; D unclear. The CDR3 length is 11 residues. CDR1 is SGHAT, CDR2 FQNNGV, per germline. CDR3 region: CASSSFNEQFF. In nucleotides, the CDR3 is TGTGCCAGCAGCTCCTTCAATGAGCAGTTCTTC.

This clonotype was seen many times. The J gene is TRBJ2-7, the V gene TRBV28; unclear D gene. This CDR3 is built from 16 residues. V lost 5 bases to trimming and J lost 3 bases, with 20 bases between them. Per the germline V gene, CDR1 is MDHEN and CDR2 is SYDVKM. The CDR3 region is CASSPPLEGLNYEQYF. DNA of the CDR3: TGTGCCAGCAGTCCACCCCTCGAAGGGCTCAACTACGAGCAGTACTTC. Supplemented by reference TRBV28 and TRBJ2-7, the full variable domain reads DVKVTQSSRYLVKRTGEKVFLECVQDMDHENMFWYRQDPGLGLRLIYFSYDVKMKEKGDIPEGYSVSREKKERFSLILESASTNQTSMYLCASSPPLEGLNYEQYFGPGTRLTVT.

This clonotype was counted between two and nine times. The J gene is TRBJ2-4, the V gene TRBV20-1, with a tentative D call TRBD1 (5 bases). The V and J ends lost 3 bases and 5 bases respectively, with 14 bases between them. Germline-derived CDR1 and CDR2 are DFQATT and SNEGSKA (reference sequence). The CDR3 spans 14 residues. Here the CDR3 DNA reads TGCAGTGCTAGCCCGGGCAGGGCGGAAAACATTCAGTACTTC. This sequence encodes CSASPGRAENIQYF.

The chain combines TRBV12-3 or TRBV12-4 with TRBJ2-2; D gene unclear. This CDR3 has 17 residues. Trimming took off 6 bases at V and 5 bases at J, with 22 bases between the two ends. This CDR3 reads CASSGWTPKSLTGELFF. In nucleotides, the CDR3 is TGTGCCAGCAGCGGTTGGACCCCAAAGTCCTTAACCGGGGAGCTGTTTTTT.

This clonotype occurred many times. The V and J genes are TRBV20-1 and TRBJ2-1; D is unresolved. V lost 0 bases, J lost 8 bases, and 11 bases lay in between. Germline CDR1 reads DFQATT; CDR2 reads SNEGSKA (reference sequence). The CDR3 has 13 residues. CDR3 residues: CSARDLNSHEQFF. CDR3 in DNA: TGCAGTGCTAGAGATCTGAATAGCCATGAGCAGTTCTTC.

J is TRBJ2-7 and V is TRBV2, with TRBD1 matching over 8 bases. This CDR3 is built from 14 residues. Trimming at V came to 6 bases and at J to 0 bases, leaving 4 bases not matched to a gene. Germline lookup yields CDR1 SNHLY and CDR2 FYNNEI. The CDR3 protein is CASSGQGRSYEQYF. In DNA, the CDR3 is TGTGCCAGCAGCGGACAGGGACGCTCCTACGAGCAGTACTTC.

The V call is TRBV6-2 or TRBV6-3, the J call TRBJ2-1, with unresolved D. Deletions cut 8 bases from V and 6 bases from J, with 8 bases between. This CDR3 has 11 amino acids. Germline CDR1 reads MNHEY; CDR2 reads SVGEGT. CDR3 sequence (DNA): TGTGCCAGCGCCATAGTCAATGAGCAGTTCTTC. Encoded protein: CASAIVNEQFF.

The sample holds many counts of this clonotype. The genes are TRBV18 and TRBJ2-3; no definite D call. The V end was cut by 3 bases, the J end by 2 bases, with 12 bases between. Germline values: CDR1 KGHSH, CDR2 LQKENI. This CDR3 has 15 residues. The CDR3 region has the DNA TGTGCCAGCTCACCTTGGACGGGTCTCACAGATACGCAGTATTTT. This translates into CASSPWTGLTDTQYF.

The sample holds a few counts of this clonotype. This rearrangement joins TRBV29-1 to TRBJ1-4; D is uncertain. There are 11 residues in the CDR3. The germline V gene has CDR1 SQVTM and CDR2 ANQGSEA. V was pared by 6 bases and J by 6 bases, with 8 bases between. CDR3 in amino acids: CSVGGYEKLFF. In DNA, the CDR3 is TGCAGCGTGGGTGGTTATGAAAAACTGTTTTTT.

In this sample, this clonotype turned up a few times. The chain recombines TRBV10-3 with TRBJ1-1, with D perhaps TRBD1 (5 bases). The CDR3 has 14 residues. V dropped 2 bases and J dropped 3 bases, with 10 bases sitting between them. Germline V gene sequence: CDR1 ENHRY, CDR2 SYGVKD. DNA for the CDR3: TGTGCCATCAGTGAGGGGGGATTATACACTGAAGCTTTCTTT. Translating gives CAISEGGLYTEAFF.

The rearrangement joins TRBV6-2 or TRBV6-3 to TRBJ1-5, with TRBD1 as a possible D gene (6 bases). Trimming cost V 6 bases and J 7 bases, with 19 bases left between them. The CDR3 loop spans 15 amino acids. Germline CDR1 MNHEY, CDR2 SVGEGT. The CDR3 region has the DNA TGTGCCAGCAGCCCACTTCCCTCAGGGGACCAGCCCCAGCATTTT. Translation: CASSPLPSGDQPQHF.

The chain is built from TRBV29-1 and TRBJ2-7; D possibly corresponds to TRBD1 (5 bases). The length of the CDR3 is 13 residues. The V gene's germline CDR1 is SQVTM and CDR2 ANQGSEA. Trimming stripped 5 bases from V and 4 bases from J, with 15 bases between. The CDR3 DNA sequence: TGCAGCGTTATTAGGGCAGGGAAATACGAGCAGTACTTC. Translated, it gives CSVIRAGKYEQYF.

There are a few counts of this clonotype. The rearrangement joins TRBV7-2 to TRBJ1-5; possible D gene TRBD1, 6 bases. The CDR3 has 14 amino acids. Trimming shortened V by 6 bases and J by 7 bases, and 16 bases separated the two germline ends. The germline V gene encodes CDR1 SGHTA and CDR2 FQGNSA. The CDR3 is CASRARGEGQPQHF. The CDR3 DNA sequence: TGTGCCAGCAGAGCCAGGGGCGAGGGACAGCCCCAGCATTTT.

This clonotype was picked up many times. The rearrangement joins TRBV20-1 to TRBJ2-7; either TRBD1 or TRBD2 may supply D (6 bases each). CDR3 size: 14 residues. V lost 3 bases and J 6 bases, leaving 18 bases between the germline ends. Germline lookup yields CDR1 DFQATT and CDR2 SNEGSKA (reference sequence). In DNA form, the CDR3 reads TGCAGTGCTAGGAAACGACAGGAGGGCTCCGAGCAGTACTTC. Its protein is CSARKRQEGSEQYF.

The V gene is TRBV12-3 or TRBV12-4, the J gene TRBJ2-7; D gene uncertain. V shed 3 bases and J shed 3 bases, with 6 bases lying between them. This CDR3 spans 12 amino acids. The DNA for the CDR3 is TGTGCCAGCAGTTTGACGGACTACGAGCAGTACTTC. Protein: CASSLTDYEQYF.

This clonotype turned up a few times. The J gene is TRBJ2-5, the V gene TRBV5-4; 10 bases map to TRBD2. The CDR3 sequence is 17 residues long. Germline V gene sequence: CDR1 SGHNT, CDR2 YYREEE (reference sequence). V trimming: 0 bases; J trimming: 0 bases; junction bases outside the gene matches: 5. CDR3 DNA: TGTGCCAGCAGCTTGGTTGGACTAGCGGCCCACCAAGAGACCCAGTACTTC. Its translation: CASSLVGLAAHQETQYF.

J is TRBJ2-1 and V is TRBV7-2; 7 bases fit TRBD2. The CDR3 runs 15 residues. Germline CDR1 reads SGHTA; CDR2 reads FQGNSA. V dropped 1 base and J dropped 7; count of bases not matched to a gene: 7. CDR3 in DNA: TGTGCCAGCAGCTTAGGGATAAGCGGGGTGAATGAGCAGTTCTTC. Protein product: CASSLGISGVNEQFF.

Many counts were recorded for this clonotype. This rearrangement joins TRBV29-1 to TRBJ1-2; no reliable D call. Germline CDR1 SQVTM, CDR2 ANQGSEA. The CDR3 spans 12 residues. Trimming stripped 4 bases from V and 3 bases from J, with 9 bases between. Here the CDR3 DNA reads TGCAGCGTTGTGGGTTCTGACTATGGCTACACCTTC. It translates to CSVVGSDYGYTF. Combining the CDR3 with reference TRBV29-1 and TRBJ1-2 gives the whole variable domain SAVISQKPSRDICQRGTSLTIQCQVDSQVTMMFWYRQQPGQSLTLIATANQGSEATYESGFVIDKFPISRPNLTFSTLTVSNMSPEDSSIYLCSVVGSDYGYTFGSGTRLTVV.